This record looks at one T cell receptor (beta chain) sequence and its context. These data come from a study of PD-L1 blockade in urothelial cancer. As for the study in general: Each patient had 0 to 3 earlier chemotherapy regimens.

The time point here: pretreatment peripheral blood. Sequencing was performed with immunoSEQ multiplex PCR; in TCRdb, only in-frame clones are kept and a portion is missing. The sample shows tens of thousands of clones, roughly 80% of them seen only once. V gave up 5 bases and J gave up 6 bases; unmatched junction bases: 8. Germline values: CDR1 SGHNT, CDR2 YENEEA. This CDR3 has 14 residues. This chain joins TRBV11-3 and TRBJ2-7; 9 nucleotides match TRBD1. Material: PBMCs, obtained around atezolizumab (anti-PD-L1) treatment. The clonotype was recovered from a man aged 65 to 85 with urothelial cancer. CDR3 residues: CASSEPGQGFEQYF. In nucleotides, the CDR3 is TGTGCCAGCAGCGAACCGGGACAGGGATTCGAGCAGTACTTC.